These 9 T cell receptor beta chains were all obtained from the same sample, sequenced in a study of tissue T cells after allogeneic stem cell transplantation (dated by TCRdb to 2021 to 2024). Library method: the immunoSEQ multiplex PCR assay. In TCRdb, the immuneACCESS table is reduced to in-frame sequences with V and J assigned. These tables do not hold every clone; where another copy was compared, an unresolved V gene accounts for under half, and the others remain unexplained. The sample has 3,500 to 5,500 clones on record, around 49% of them singletons. The top ten clones comprise less than 20% of the sample. Interpreted using the paper, the time point label stands for: mouse harvest day 14 after allogeneic transplant. Mouse grafts combined 10^7 T-cell-depleted bone marrow cells with 10^6 splenic CD5+ T cells, given via tail vein injection. Sample: lymph node tissue. The receptors shown here come from a female BALB/c mouse given C57BL/6 T cells with graft-versus-host disease after an allogeneic hematopoietic cell transplant.

Comments on this clone: Gene names are the mouse ones. The read terminates 1 residue before the CDR3 end, so the remaining end is supplied by the germline J gene. V and J are TRBV15 and TRBJ2-5; a possible D gene is TRBD1 (6 bases). The CDR3 consists of 13 residues. In germline, CDR1 is SGHND, CDR2 FRSKSL. V was clipped by 6 bases and J by 3 bases, with 10 bases between them. This CDR3 is CASSSDSQDTQYF. Incomplete CDR3 DNA: TGTGCCAGCAGCTCGGACAGTCAAGACACCCAGTAC.

On this clone itself: Gene labels here are mouse ones. The read ends 1 residue early relative to the CDR3; the germline J gene fills the gap. The chain employs TRBV26 and TRBJ2-5, with D possibly TRBD1 on 6 matching bases. The ends were cut back, 2 bases at V and 8 bases at J, with 8 bases in the middle. The CDR3 spans 12 residues. Looked up from germline, CDR1 is KGHPV and CDR2 is FQNQEV (reference sequence). The CDR3 sequence is CASSLPQGTQYF. The CDR3 bases that were read are TGTGCCAGCAGTCTGCCACAGGGCACCCAGTAC.

Remarks on this clone: Genes here carry mouse names. Read data end 1 residue before the CDR3 end; the end is taken from the germline J gene. The chain recombines TRBV26 with TRBJ2-4; D is possibly TRBD2 (6 bases). Germline V gene sequence: CDR1 KGHPV, CDR2 FQNQEV (reference sequence). V lost 5 bases to trimming and J lost 0 bases, with 12 bases between them. CDR3 length equals 15 residues. The CDR3 region is CASSLGTSSQNTLYF. CDR3 bases read: TGTGCCAGCAGTTTAGGGACTTCTAGTCAAAACACCTTGTAC.

This clone was observed a few times. Gene names refer to mouse genes. The covered CDR3 bases are TGTGCCAGCAGCTTGTTGGACAACTATGAACAGTAC. Translated: CASSLLDNYEQY. The whole CDR3 region reads CASSLLDNYEQYF. The chain uses TRBV3 and TRBJ2-7; maybe TRBD1 (5 bases). The read finishes 1 residue shy of the CDR3 end, and the germline J gene is used to complete it. Germline V lookup: CDR1 SNHLY, CDR2 FYNGKV (reference sequence). The CDR3 spans 13 residues. V lost 3 bases to trimming and J lost 3 bases, with 9 bases between them.

Comment on this clone: Gene names and germline refer to mouse. Read sequence stops 1 residue before the CDR3 end, and the germline J gene provides the missing end. This rearrangement joins TRBV4 to TRBJ2-7; no definite D call. Trimming removed 5 bases at V and 2 bases at J, with 4 bases between. Per the germline V gene, CDR1 is LGHDT and CDR2 is YNNKQL (reference sequence). This CDR3 is 11 amino acids long. The DNA read from the CDR3 is TGTGCCAGCAGCCAAGCCTATGAACAGTAC. This sequence encodes CASSQAYEQY. The CDR3 as a whole reads CASSQAYEQYF.

Turning to this clone: All gene names here are mouse names. The missing CDR3 end, 1 residue past where the read stops, is filled in from the germline J gene. The V gene is TRBV1, the J gene TRBJ1-4; 8 nucleotides line up with TRBD1. Germline-derived CDR1 and CDR2 are NSQYPW and LRSPGD (reference sequence). J lost 3 bases, V lost 0 bases, and 0 bases had no gene match. The CDR3 contains 15 residues. The CDR3 here is CTCSAETGANERLFF. The sequenced part of the CDR3 DNA is TGCACCTGCAGTGCAGAGACAGGGGCCAACGAAAGATTATTT.

This clone is classed as medium-sized. Any gene name here is a mouse gene name. The sequenced fragment ends 1 residue before the CDR3 boundary, so the rest is inferred from the germline J gene. This rearrangement joins TRBV13-1 to TRBJ2-7; 10 positions match TRBD1. CDR1 NSHNY and CDR2 SYGAGN come from the germline V gene. Losses at the gene ends were 5 bases for V and 4 bases for J; bases not matched to a gene: 3. CDR3 length equals 13 residues. The covered CDR3 bases are TGTGCCAGCAGGCCGGGACAGGGGTATGAACAGTAC. Translating gives CASRPGQGYEQY. The CDR3 in full is CASRPGQGYEQYF.

This clone was counted between two and nine times. Genes here carry mouse names. Coverage ceases 1 residue before the CDR3 finishes, and the germline J gene fills in the end. The rearrangement links TRBV23 to TRBJ2-7; the table assigns TRBD1, which was not confirmed against the DNA. Germline V gene data show CDR1 as KGHTA and CDR2 as FQNQQP. There are 14 residues in the CDR3. The sequenced CDR3 bases are TGCTCCAGCAGTCAATCCCAGGGGGCAGGTGAACAGTAC. Its protein product is CSSSQSQGAGEQY. The entire CDR3 sequence reads CSSSQSQGAGEQYF.

This clone has more than one count but fewer than ten. Mouse gene names apply. The DNA ends 1 residue before the CDR3 does, and the rest of the CDR3 is filled in from the germline J gene. The chain has TRBV26 and TRBJ1-2; maybe TRBD1 (6 bases). The germline V gene has CDR1 KGHPV and CDR2 FQNQEV (reference sequence). With 3 bases removed from V and 0 bases from J, the gap between germline ends came to 8 bases. This CDR3 has 14 amino acids. The CDR3 protein is CASSLQGANSDYTF. CDR3 DNA, as far as it was read: TGTGCCAGCAGTCTACAGGGTGCAAACTCCGACTACACC.